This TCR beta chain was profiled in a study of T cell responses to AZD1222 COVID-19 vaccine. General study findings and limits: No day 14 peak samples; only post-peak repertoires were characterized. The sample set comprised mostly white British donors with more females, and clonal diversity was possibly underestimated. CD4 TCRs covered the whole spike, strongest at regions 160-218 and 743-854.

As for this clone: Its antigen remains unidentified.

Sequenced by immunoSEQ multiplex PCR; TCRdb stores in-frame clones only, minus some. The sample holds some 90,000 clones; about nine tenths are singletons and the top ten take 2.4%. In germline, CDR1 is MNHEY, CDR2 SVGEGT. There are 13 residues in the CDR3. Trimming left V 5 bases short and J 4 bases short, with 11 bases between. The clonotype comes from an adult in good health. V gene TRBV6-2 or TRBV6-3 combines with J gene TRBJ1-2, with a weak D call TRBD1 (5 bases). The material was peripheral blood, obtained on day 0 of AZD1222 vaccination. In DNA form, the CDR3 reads TGTGCCAGCAGTCAAAGGGACTCCTATGGCTACACCTTC. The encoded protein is CASSQRDSYGYTF.